This T cell receptor (beta chain) is from a study of Ad26.COV2.S vaccination and SARS-CoV-2 variants. Overall study: The study gave Ad26.COV2.S intramuscularly, once or twice 56 days apart.

The table lists this clone with a count of one. What it binds is unknown. Measured with immunoSEQ multiplex PCR; TCRdb has only the in-frame clones, and not every one. The sample records some 320,000 clones, roughly 84% being singletons. CDR3 length equals 15 residues. Germline values: CDR1 LGHDT, CDR2 YNNKEL (reference sequence). V gave up 4 bases and J gave up 3 bases; unmatched junction bases: 2. General observations from the study: Vaccine and placebo groups showed comparable non-spike TCR breadth.

Sample treatment: roughly 20 received Ad26.COV2.S at low or high dose, single or two shots; five or six received placebo; per-sample allocation not given. Specimens were obtained on day 63 following the first vaccine or placebo injection. The source material was peripheral blood, sampled in a trial of Ad26.COV2.S vaccine versus placebo. The J gene is TRBJ2-6, the V gene TRBV3-1 (or the pseudogene TRBV3-2); 8 bases agree with TRBD1. This TCR was sampled from a person between 18 and 65 years old who received the Ad26.COV2.S COVID-19 vaccine or a placebo. The CDR3 reads CASSRQGHGANVLTF. The CDR3 DNA follows: TGTGCCAGCAGCCGACAGGGGCATGGGGCCAACGTCCTGACTTTC.